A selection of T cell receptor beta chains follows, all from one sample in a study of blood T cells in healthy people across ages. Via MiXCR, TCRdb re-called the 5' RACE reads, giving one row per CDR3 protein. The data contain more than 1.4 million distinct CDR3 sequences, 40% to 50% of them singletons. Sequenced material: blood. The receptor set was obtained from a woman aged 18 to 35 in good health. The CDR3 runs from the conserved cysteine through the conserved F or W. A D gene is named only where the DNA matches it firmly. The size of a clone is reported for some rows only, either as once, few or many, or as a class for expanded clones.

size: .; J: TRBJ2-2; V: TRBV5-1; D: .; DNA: TGCGCCAGCAGCCCGGGACATTCCACCGGGGAGCTGTTTTTT; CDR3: CASSPGHSTGELFF
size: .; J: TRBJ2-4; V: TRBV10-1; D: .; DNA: TGCGCCAGCAGTGAGTCCCAGGGGGGCATTCAGTACTTC; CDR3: CASSESQGGIQYF
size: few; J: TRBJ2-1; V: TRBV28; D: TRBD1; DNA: TGTGCCAGCAGGAGTACAGGGGGCTCCTACAATGAGCAGTTCTTC; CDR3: CASRSTGGSYNEQFF
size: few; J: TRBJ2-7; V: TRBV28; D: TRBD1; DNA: TGTGCCAGCAGGGACTCGGACAGGGTCTACGAGCAGTACTTC; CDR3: CASRDSDRVYEQYF
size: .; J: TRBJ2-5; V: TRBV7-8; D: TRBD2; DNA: TGTGCCGGCAGCACCGGGACTAGTGATTTTGGGCAGTACTTC; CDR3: CAGSTGTSDFGQYF
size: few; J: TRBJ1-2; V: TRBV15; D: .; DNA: TGTGCCACCAGCAGAGAGGGTGGGCCAGACCGAGGCTATGGCTACACCTTC; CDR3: CATSREGGPDRGYGYTF
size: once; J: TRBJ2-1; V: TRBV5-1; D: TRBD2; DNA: TGCGCCTGCAGCTTGGAACTAGCGGGATATGAGCAGTTCTTC; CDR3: CACSLELAGYEQFF
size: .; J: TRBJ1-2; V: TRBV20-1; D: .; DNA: TGCAGTGCTAGTCGGCAGGACTCTAACTATGGCTACACCTTC; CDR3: CSASRQDSNYGYTF
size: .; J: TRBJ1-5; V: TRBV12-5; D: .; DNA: TGTGCTAGTGGTTTCCAGGGAGCCAATCAGCCCCAGCATTTT; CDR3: CASGFQGANQPQHF
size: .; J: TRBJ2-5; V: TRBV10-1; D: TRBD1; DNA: TGCGCCAGCAGTCCGGGACAGGGGGTGACTGCGCAGTACTTC; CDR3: CASSPGQGVTAQYF
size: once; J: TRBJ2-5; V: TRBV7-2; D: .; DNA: TGTGCCAGCAGCTCGACCTTAGGGTGGCAAGAGACCCAGTACTTC; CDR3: CASSSTLGWQETQYF
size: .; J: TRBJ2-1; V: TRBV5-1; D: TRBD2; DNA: TGCGCCAGCATACCAGAGCCCCCAACTAGCGGGAGGCTGCCCAGGGACAATGAGCAGTTCTTC; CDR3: CASIPEPPTSGRLPRDNEQFF
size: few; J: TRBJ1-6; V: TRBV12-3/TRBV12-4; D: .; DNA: TGTGCCAGCAGTCCGGAGGGGAGGGGCCATTCACCCCTCCACTTT; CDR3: CASSPEGRGHSPLHF
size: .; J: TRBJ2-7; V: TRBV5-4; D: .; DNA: TGTGCCGCCGGGGACAACTACGAGCAGTACTTC; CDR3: CAAGDNYEQYF
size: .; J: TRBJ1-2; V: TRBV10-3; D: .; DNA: TGTGCCATCAGGGCGGGAGTTGAAGGAGGCTACACCTTC; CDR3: CAIRAGVEGGYTF
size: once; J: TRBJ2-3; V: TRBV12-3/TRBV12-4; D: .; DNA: TGTGCCAGCAGGTTGGCGCAGGTTACAGATACGCAGTATTTT; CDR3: CASRLAQVTDTQYF
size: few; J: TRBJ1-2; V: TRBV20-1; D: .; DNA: TGCAGTGCCGAGGATCACAGGGCGGAAAACTATGGCTACACCTTC; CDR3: CSAEDHRAENYGYTF
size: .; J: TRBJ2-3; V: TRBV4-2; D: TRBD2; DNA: TGTGCCAGCAGCCATGAACCGGGACTAGCGGAGTCGGCCGATACGCAGTATTTT; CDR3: CASSHEPGLAESADTQYF
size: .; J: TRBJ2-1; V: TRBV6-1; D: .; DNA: TGTGCCAGCAGGGGCGCAGCCTACAATGAGCAGTTCTTC; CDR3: CASRGAAYNEQFF
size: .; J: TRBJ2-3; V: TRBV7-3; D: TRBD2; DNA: TGTGCCAGCAGCATAGCGGGGGGGCGCGCAGATACGCAGTATTTT; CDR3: CASSIAGGRADTQYF
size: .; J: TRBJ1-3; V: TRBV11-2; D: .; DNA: TGTGCCAGCAGCTTCGCGGGGGGCGGAAACACCATATATTTT; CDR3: CASSFAGGGNTIYF
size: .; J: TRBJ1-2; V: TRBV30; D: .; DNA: TGTGCCTTTTACCGGGATCCCCTCTATGGCTACACCTTC; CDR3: CAFYRDPLYGYTF
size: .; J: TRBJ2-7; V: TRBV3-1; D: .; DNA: TGTGCCAGCAGCCAAGAGAGAAACACCTACGAGCAGTACTTC; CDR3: CASSQERNTYEQYF
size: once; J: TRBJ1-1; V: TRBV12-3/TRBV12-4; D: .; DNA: TGTGCCAGCAGTGCGGCCACTGAAGCTTTCTTT; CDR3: CASSAATEAFF
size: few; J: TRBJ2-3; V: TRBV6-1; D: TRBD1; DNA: TGTGCCAGCAGCGAACAGGGGGCAGATACGCAGTATTTT; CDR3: CASSEQGADTQYF
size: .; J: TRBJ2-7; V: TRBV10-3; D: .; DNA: TGTGCCATCAGTGAGTCGGGCAGGGAGTTCGAGCAGTACTTC; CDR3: CAISESGREFEQYF
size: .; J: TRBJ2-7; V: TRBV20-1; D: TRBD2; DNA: TGCAGTACCTCGAGCGGGGTCCTCTACGAGCAGTACTTC; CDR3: CSTSSGVLYEQYF
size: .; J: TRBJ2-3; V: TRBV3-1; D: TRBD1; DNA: TGTGCCAGCAGCCAAGTCGGGACAGGGGGTAGGGATACGCAGTATTTT; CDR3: CASSQVGTGGRDTQYF
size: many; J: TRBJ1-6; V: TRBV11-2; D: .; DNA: TGTGCCAGCAGGGCCGTGGACAGTCCTTATTCACCCCTCCACTTT; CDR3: CASRAVDSPYSPLHF
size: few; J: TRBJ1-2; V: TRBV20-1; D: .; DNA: TGCAGTGCTAGAGATTCCGGGACAAGGAATGGCTACACCTTC; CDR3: CSARDSGTRNGYTF
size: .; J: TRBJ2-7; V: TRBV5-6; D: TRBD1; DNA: TGTGCCAGCAGCTTTGGACAGGGGTGGTCCTACGAGCAGTACTTC; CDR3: CASSFGQGWSYEQYF
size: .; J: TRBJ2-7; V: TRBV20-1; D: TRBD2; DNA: TGCAGTGCTCCCGGGACTAGCGGGAGCAGGTACGAGCAGTACTTC; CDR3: CSAPGTSGSRYEQYF
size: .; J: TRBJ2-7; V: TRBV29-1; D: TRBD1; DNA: TGCAGCGTTTCGCAGGGGGCGGGCGAGCAGTACTTC; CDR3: CSVSQGAGEQYF
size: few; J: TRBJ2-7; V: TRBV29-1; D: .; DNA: TGCAGCGTTGAAGATGATCTAGCTGCCGAGCAGTACTTC; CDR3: CSVEDDLAAEQYF
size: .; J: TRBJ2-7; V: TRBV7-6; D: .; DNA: TGTGCCAGCAGCTTAGCCTTGGGGGGCGCATTGTACGAGCAGTACTTC; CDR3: CASSLALGGALYEQYF
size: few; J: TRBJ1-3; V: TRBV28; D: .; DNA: TGTGCCAGCAGTTTCCTACAGGGTTCGAGTGGAAACACCATATATTTT; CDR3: CASSFLQGSSGNTIYF
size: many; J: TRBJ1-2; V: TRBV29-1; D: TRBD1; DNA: TGCAGCGTTGGAGGGGGCGTTAGCTATGGCTACACCTTC; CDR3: CSVGGGVSYGYTF
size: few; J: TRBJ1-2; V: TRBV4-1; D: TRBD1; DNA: TGCGCCAGCAGCCAAGAGGGACAGGTCCGCTATGGCTACACCTTC; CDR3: CASSQEGQVRYGYTF
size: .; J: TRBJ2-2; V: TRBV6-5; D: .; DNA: TGTGCCAGCAGTTATAGGGCAGGGGGGACCGGGGAGCTGTTTTTT; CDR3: CASSYRAGGTGELFF
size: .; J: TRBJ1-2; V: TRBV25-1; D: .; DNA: TGTGCCAGCAGTGAGCAGCAGGGCGGCGGCTACACCTTC; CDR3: CASSEQQGGGYTF
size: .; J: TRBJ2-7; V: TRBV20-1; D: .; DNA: TGCAGTGCTAGAGGAAGGGCGGTAGGAAACTACGAGCAGTACTTC; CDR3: CSARGRAVGNYEQYF
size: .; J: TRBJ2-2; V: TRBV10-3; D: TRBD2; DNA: TGTGCCATCAGTCCTGGACTAGCGTCATCTCTCACCGGGGAGCTGTTTTTT; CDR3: CAISPGLASSLTGELFF
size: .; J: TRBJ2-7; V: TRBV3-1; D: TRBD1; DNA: TGTGCCAGCAGCCAAGGAGGGGGCGGGTCCTCTGGCGAGCAGTACTTC; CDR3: CASSQGGGGSSGEQYF
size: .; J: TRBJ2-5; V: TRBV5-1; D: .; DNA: TGCGCCAGCAGCCCCGGGGGTATGGGGGAGACCCAGTACTTC; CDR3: CASSPGGMGETQYF
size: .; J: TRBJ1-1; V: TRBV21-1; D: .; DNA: TGTGCCAGCAGCGCCAACAGGGGGCGGATTAGGACTGAAGCTTTCTTT; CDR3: CASSANRGRIRTEAFF
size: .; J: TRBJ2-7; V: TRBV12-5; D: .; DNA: TGTGCTAGTGGTTACGCTGGGCGGGGGCTTCCTACCGAGCAGTACTTC; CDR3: CASGYAGRGLPTEQYF
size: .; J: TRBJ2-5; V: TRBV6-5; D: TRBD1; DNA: TGTGCCAGCAGTCCAGACAGGGCGGTAAACATTCGGTACTTC; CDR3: CASSPDRAVNIRYF
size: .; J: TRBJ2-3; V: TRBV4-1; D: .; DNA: TGCGCCAGCAGCCAAGGGACCATCACAGATACGCAGTATTTT; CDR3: CASSQGTITDTQYF
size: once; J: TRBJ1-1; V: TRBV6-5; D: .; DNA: TGTGCCAGCAGTTACTCGGGTGGGACTCAGACCTTAGAAGCTTTCTTT; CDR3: CASSYSGGTQTLEAFF
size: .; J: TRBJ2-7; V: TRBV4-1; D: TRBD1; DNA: TGCGCCAGCAGCCCGTTCCGGACAGGGGACTTCGAGCAGTACTTC; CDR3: CASSPFRTGDFEQYF
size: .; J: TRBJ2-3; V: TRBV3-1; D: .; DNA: TGTGCCAGCACCCGGGAGAAGGGCACAGATACGCAGTATTTT; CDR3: CASTREKGTDTQYF
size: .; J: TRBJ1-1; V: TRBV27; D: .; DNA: TGTGCCAGCAGTTTAAGGGCGACAGAACCGATGAACACTGAAGCTTTCTTT; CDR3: CASSLRATEPMNTEAFF
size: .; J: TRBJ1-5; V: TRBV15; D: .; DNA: TGTGCCACCAGCTCTCAAAGGGTGTCTAGGCATGGGAGCAATCAGCCCCAGCATTTT; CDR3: CATSSQRVSRHGSNQPQHF
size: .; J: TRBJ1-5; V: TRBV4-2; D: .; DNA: TGTGCCAGCAGCCAAGATTGGGTGGGCCAGCCCCAGCATTTT; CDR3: CASSQDWVGQPQHF
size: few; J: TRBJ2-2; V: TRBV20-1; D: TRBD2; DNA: TGCAGTGCTCGAATAGCGGGAGTCGGATCCGGGGAGCTGTTTTTT; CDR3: CSARIAGVGSGELFF